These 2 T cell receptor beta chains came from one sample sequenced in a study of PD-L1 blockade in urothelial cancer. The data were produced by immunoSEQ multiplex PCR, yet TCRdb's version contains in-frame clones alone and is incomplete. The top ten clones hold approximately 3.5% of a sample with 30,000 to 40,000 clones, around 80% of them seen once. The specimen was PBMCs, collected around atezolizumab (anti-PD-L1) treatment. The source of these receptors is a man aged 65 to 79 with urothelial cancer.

CDR3: CASSQVGGFYEQYF. The CDR3 region has the DNA TGCGCCAGCAGCCAAGTAGGAGGGTTCTACGAGCAGTACTTC. The chain has TRBV4-3 and TRBJ2-7; tentative D call: TRBD2 (6 bases). V gave up 1 base and J gave up 3 bases, with 10 bases separating them. This CDR3 contains 14 residues. Germline CDR1 is LGHNA and CDR2 is YSLEER.

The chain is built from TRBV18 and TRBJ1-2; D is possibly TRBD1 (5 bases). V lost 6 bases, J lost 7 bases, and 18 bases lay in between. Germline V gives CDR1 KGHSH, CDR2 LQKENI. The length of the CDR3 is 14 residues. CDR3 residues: CASSYDKGLRGYTF. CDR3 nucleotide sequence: TGTGCCAGCTCTTATGATAAGGGGCTGCGTGGCTACACCTTC.